Given below is one T cell receptor beta chain in context. This sample is drawn from a study of blood T cell repertoires in COVID-19. CDR3 length: 13 amino acids. Germline V gene lookup returns CDR1 LGHDT and CDR2 YNNKEL (reference sequence). The ends were cut back, 0 bases at V and 5 bases at J, with 7 bases in the middle. Here immunoSEQ multiplex PCR was the method, and the copy in TCRdb shows in-frame clones only, minus some. The profile shows 50,000 to 75,000 clones, about 78% of them singletons. This receptor was obtained from a woman aged 80 or older with acute or convalescent COVID-19. Material for sequencing was peripheral blood. The rearrangement links TRBV3-1 (or the pseudogene TRBV3-2) to TRBJ1-1; weak D call: TRBD1 (5 bases). CDR3 nucleotide sequence: TGTGCCAGCAGCCAAGAAGACAGTACTGAAGCTTTCTTT. It codes for CASSQEDSTEAFF.